This TCR beta chain comes out of a study of T cell responses to AZD1222 COVID-19 vaccine. Study-level results: Nearly half of spike-specific TCRs reportedly go after variant regions that carry no mutations. Mostly white British, mostly female donors; authors suggested clonal diversity may be underestimated.

V was clipped by 4 bases and J by 13 bases; unmatched bases: 6. The germline gives CDR1 MNHNY, CDR2 SVGAGI (reference sequence). This CDR3 spans 12 amino acids. Worth noting for this clone: Its target is unknown.

The repertoire was sequenced with immunoSEQ multiplex PCR; TCRdb's copy has only in-frame clones and lacks some. The sample yields about 140,000 clones, 70% to 90% seen once. The chain combines TRBV6-6 with TRBJ1-2; 10 bases are a match to TRBD1. The sequence derives from an adult in good health. Sample: peripheral blood, taken on day 0 of AZD1222 vaccination. CDR3 nucleotide sequence: TGTGCCAGCAGTTGGACAGGGGGTTTCGGCACCTTC. As protein: CASSWTGGFGTF.